This T cell receptor beta chain came from a study of a mutant IDH1 vaccine in newly diagnosed glioma. Measured with immunoSEQ multiplex PCR; TCRdb has only the in-frame clones, and not every one. The sample contains over 75,000 clones, about 82% of which appear only once. The CDR3 contains 14 residues. V shed 4 bases and J shed 1 base, with 14 bases lying between them. Germline CDR1 reads SQVTM; CDR2 reads ANQGSEA. Note on this clone: Its specificity is not known.

Study outcomes and limitations: Changes in the top peripheral T cell clonotypes seemingly had no bearing on pseudoprogression. Vaccine-induced immune responses were detected in roughly 93% of patients.

The time point was: baseline, week 1 (first vaccination visit). The treatment is: pre-vaccination baseline after standard-of-care therapy. This chain uses TRBV29-1 with TRBJ2-7, with unresolved D. Sequenced material: PBMCs, taken from a glioma patient treated with radiotherapy, temozolomide or both. This clonotype was sampled from a man aged 40-50 years with glioma. This CDR3 is CSVVRVSSSYEQYF. CDR3 sequence (DNA): TGCAGCGTTGTTCGTGTCAGCTCTTCCTACGAGCAGTACTTC.